A selection of T cell receptor beta chains follows, all from one sample in a study of CD8+ T cells in alopecia areata. Measured with immunoSEQ multiplex PCR; TCRdb has only the in-frame clones, and not every one. The sample includes around 180,000 clones, about 65% of them seen just once. The specimen was CD4+ T cells sorted from blood, collected around week 49, from a patient treated with tofacitinib. The receptors originated from a human donor with alopecia areata. CDR3s include the opening cysteine and the closing phenylalanine or tryptophan. A D gene is named only where the DNA matches it firmly. Clone size appears in some rows only: once, few, many, or a class for an expanded clone.

NA	TRBJ2-5	TRBV29-1	TRBD1	TGCAGCGTTCGACAGGGGTCTAACCAAGAGACCCAGTACTTC	CSVRQGSNQETQYF
NA	TRBJ2-1	TRBV5-1	TRBD1	TGCGCCAGCAGCTCGGATACGACAGGGGGCAATGAGCAGTTCTTC	CASSSDTTGGNEQFF
NA	TRBJ2-7	TRBV30	NA	TGTGCCTGGAGTGCACGTGGGGGGTCTGGCGAGCAGTACTTC	CAWSARGGSGEQYF
few	TRBJ1-1	TRBV29-1	NA	TGCAGCGTTGTGGGGGCAGCAACTGAAGCTTTCTTT	CSVVGAATEAFF
NA	TRBJ1-1	TRBV30	TRBD1	TGTGCCTGGCAGGGGGCTGACACTGAAGCTTTCTTT	CAWQGADTEAFF
many	TRBJ2-2	TRBV5-6	NA	TGTGCCAGCAGCTTGATGGGGGCTGGTAACACCGGGGAGCTGTTTTTT	CASSLMGAGNTGELFF
few	TRBJ2-6	TRBV18	NA	TGTGCCAGCTCACCACGAGCAGTAGCTATCTCTGGGGCCAACGTCCTGACTTTC	CASSPRAVAISGANVLTF
NA	TRBJ2-7	TRBV29-1	NA	TGCAGCGTGGGGGTATCCTACGAGCAGTACTTC	CSVGVSYEQYF
NA	TRBJ1-1	TRBV29-1	NA	TGCAGCGTTGACAGGCCTGCGAACACTGAAGCTTTCTTT	CSVDRPANTEAFF
NA	TRBJ1-1	TRBV29-1	NA	TGCAGCGGCAAACAGTCGGGGACTGAAGCTTTCTTT	CSGKQSGTEAFF
NA	TRBJ2-5	TRBV5-1	NA	TGCGCCAGCAGCTCTGTGGGTTCCCAAGAGACCCAGTACTTC	CASSSVGSQETQYF
NA	TRBJ1-2	TRBV9	NA	TGTGCCAGCAACAACTACGGGAGAAACTATGGCTACACCTTC	CASNNYGRNYGYTF
NA	TRBJ2-7	TRBV6-1	TRBD2	TGTGCCAGCGACACGGGGGGTCCCGAGCAGTACTTC	CASDTGGPEQYF
NA	TRBJ2-7	TRBV5-1	NA	TGCGCCAGCAGCCCGGGGACCCCCGCGGGCGAGCAGTACTTC	CASSPGTPAGEQYF
NA	TRBJ1-4	TRBV7-2	NA	TGTGCCAGCAGCTTATCCCTAGGCACCAATGAAAAACTGTTTTTT	CASSLSLGTNEKLFF
NA	TRBJ2-5	TRBV30	NA	TGTGCCTGGAGTGGGGGGACCAAAGAGACCCAGTACTTC	CAWSGGTKETQYF
NA	TRBJ2-3	TRBV5-1	NA	TGCGCCAGCAGCCCGTTGGGGCTCACAGATACGCAGTATTTT	CASSPLGLTDTQYF
once	TRBJ1-2	TRBV11-2	NA	TGTGCCAGCAGACGAACCGGGACCAATGGCTACACCTTC	CASRRTGTNGYTF
NA	TRBJ1-2	TRBV7-2	NA	TGTGCCAGCAGCCGTCCGGGACTAGGAGGCTACACCTTC	CASSRPGLGGYTF
NA	TRBJ1-2	TRBV5-1	NA	TGCGCCAGCAGCTCAGGCGCAACAGCGGGTTTGACCTATGGCTACACCTTC	CASSSGATAGLTYGYTF
few	TRBJ1-3	TRBV6-5	NA	TGTGCCAGCAGTTACCTTTCATCAAACACCATATATTTT	CASSYLSSNTIYF
NA	TRBJ1-1	TRBV15	NA	TGTGCCACCAGCAGAGATGTGGAGGTCTCCTTAGCTTTCTTT	CATSRDVEVSLAFF
NA	TRBJ2-3	TRBV5-1	NA	TGCGCCAGCAGCTTGGGACTCGACCAGGGCACAGATACGCAGTATTTT	CASSLGLDQGTDTQYF
once	TRBJ2-2	TRBV29-1	NA	TGCAGCGTTGTGGAGAACACCGGGGAGCTGTTTTTT	CSVVENTGELFF
NA	TRBJ1-6	TRBV2	TRBD1	TGTGCCAGCACCGGGCCGGGACAGGGGAATTCACCCCTCCACTTT	CASTGPGQGNSPLHF
NA	TRBJ2-7	TRBV7-2	NA	TGTGCCAGCAGCTTCAACCTCAGGGCCGAGCAGTACTTC	CASSFNLRAEQYF
NA	TRBJ1-1	TRBV25-1	NA	TGTGCCAGCAGATCTGCCGGACGGAACACTGAAGCTTTCTTT	CASRSAGRNTEAFF
NA	TRBJ1-5	TRBV7-2	TRBD1	TGTGCCAGCAGCGGACGACAGGGGAACCAGCCCCAGCATTTT	CASSGRQGNQPQHF
NA	TRBJ2-3	TRBV7-3	TRBD2	TGTGCCAGCAGCTCTAGCGGGGTAGGACCAGATACGCAGTATTTT	CASSSSGVGPDTQYF
few	TRBJ1-4	TRBV2	NA	TGTGCCAGCACCTATAATGAAAAACTGTTTTTT	CASTYNEKLFF
NA	TRBJ2-3	TRBV5-1	TRBD2	TGCGCCAGCAGCGCTACTAGCGGGGGAGCTAGCACAGATACGCAGTATTTT	CASSATSGGASTDTQYF
NA	TRBJ1-6	TRBV30	TRBD1	TGTGCCTGGAGTCCACTTCAGACAGGGATGAATTCACCCCTCCACTTT	CAWSPLQTGMNSPLHF
few	TRBJ2-3	TRBV10-3	NA	TGTGCCATCAGTGAGGAGCGGGTGAGCACAGATACGCAGTATTTT	CAISEERVSTDTQYF
NA	TRBJ2-1	TRBV7-9	NA	TGTGCCAGCACCGGGACTGGCTTCTACAATGAGCAGTTCTTC	CASTGTGFYNEQFF